This is a list of T cell receptor beta chains from one sample in a study of shared clonotypes between healthy human individuals. Libraries were prepared by immunoSEQ multiplex PCR; TCRdb keeps only in-frame clonotypes and omits some of them. Of around 2.5 million clones in the sample, more than 85% were seen once. Sequenced input: naive CD4+ T cells from PBMCs. The receptors derive from a man aged 18 to 29 in good health. Some clones in this sample may be carry-over from other donors' samples. The CDR3 runs from the conserved cysteine through the conserved F or W.

V: TRBV2
J: TRBJ2-6
CDR3: CASSVFPGANVLTF

V: TRBV7-2
J: TRBJ2-7
CDR3: CASSLSTGPYEQYF

V: TRBV5-6
J: TRBJ2-1
CDR3: CASSLTLFSYNEQFF

V: TRBV30
J: TRBJ1-1
CDR3: CAWSARGGTEAFF

V: TRBV15
J: TRBJ2-7
CDR3: CATSRGYTYEQYF

V: TRBV5-8
J: TRBJ2-4
CDR3: CASSLTGSSSYF

V: TRBV4-3
J: TRBJ2-3
CDR3: CASSQGQGAWDTQYF

V: TRBV28
J: TRBJ1-6
CDR3: CASTPRHSGNSPLHF

V: TRBV4-2
J: TRBJ2-3
CDR3: CASSQDNPQTSGSRVGDTQYF

V: TRBV9
J: TRBJ2-2
CDR3: CASSVAGLGSGELFF

V: TRBV18
J: TRBJ2-6
CDR3: CASSPVGSGANVLTF

V: TRBV20-1
J: TRBJ2-5
CDR3: CSRTRQETQYF

V: TRBV18
J: TRBJ2-1
CDR3: CASSPVQRQGSYNEQFF

V: TRBV18
J: TRBJ1-1
CDR3: CASSLLGEGTEAFF

V: TRBV10-3
J: TRBJ2-3
CDR3: CAISDPGRMSTDTQYF

V: TRBV4-3
J: TRBJ2-7
CDR3: CASSQGAGLAIRGQYF

V: TRBV21-1
J: TRBJ1-2
CDR3: CASSKETGGSGGYTF

V: TRBV28
J: TRBJ2-7
CDR3: CASNSANYEQYF

V: TRBV11-2
J: NA
CDR3: CASSFLTAGEQFF

V: TRBV5-1
J: TRBJ2-3
CDR3: CASRITTTSTDTQYF

V: TRBV5-1
J: TRBJ2-7
CDR3: CASSLMGRFSSYEQYF

V: TRBV10-3
J: TRBJ1-2
CDR3: CAISDRRQLRNYGYTF

V: TRBV25-1
J: TRBJ2-3
CDR3: CASSPTSAPTDTQYF

V: TRBV28
J: TRBJ2-3
CDR3: CASSLGGRNTDTQYF

V: TRBV10-3
J: TRBJ2-2
CDR3: CAISEIAANTGELFF

V: TRBV6-5
J: TRBJ1-5
CDR3: CASSPDRPRVSTQHF

V: TRBV21-1
J: TRBJ2-7
CDR3: CASSKGGASGIHEQYF

V: TRBV5-1
J: TRBJ2-2
CDR3: CASSPETGAGELFF

V: TRBV9
J: TRBJ1-1
CDR3: CASSVVARTEAFF